This T cell receptor beta chain emerged from a study of blood T cell repertoires in COVID-19. Study-level information: Samples came from the United States, Italy and Spain, spanning acute and convalescent COVID-19. In each case, the material was cDNA or gDNA derived from T cells, B-cell-depleted T cells, or PBMCs.

CDR3 length: 12 residues. V was pared by 6 bases and J by 8 bases, with 12 bases between. CDR1 is PRHDT, CDR2 FYEKMQ, per germline (reference sequence). Produced via immunoSEQ multiplex PCR; TCRdb's table is partial and in-frame only. The sample gives under 130,000 clones, about 89% of which show up once; 3.5% to 4% is in the top ten. Sequenced sample: peripheral blood. The receptor comes from an older woman with acute or convalescent COVID-19. This chain joins TRBV13 and TRBJ2-3, with D possibly matching TRBD1 (5 bases). The CDR3 bases are TGTGCCAGCAGGGCGAGTAGGGGTACGCAGTATTTT. Translation gives CASRASRGTQYF.